These T cell receptor beta chains were read from a single sample in a study of shared clonotypes between healthy human individuals. The data were produced by immunoSEQ multiplex PCR, yet TCRdb's version contains in-frame clones alone and is incomplete. Of roughly 2.6 million clones listed, around nine tenths are singletons. The sample comprised naive CD4+ T cells sorted from blood. The receptors derive from a man between 18 and 35 years old in good health. The conserved cysteine and the conserved F or W are not part of the CDR3 here. The size entry is marked missing in some rows and otherwise reads once, few, many or a size class.

abundance: .
len: 14
v_gene: TRBV11-3
CDR3aa: ASRGGDTSSNQPQH

abundance: once
len: 11
v_gene: TRBV19
CDR3aa: ASSLDRGYEQY

abundance: .
len: 13
v_gene: TRBV5-1
CDR3aa: ASSLHGGGTDTQY

abundance: .
len: 14
v_gene: TRBV10-3
CDR3aa: AISENRGGTNEKLF

abundance: .
len: 11
v_gene: TRBV4-2
CDR3aa: ASQRGEGYGYT

abundance: .
len: 13
v_gene: TRBV9
CDR3aa: ASSVATKGQETQY

abundance: .
len: 11
v_gene: TRBV19
CDR3aa: ASSIDRVGELF

abundance: .
len: 14
v_gene: TRBV15
CDR3aa: ATSRDPAGLGNEQF

abundance: .
len: 9
v_gene: TRBV5-1
CDR3aa: ASSLSDTQY

abundance: .
len: 14
v_gene: TRBV2
CDR3aa: ASSRRTPRNTGELF

abundance: .
len: 12
v_gene: TRBV2
CDR3aa: ASSGGGAGETQY

abundance: .
len: 14
v_gene: TRBV12-5
CDR3aa: ASGLGDRLPNYGYT

abundance: .
len: 13
v_gene: TRBV6-5
CDR3aa: ASSYSSSGSYEQY

abundance: .
len: 14
v_gene: TRBV7-2
CDR3aa: ASRPPGLAGVRELF

abundance: once
len: 11
v_gene: TRBV11-2
CDR3aa: ASSYSEGETQY

abundance: .
len: 9
v_gene: TRBV5-4
CDR3aa: ASSSTDTQY

abundance: .
len: 13
v_gene: TRBV5-4
CDR3aa: ASSSPRGAMGEQF

abundance: .
len: 10
v_gene: TRBV2
CDR3aa: ASRGVGIEQF

abundance: once
len: 14
v_gene: TRBV5-1
CDR3aa: ASSPSLGRITGELF

abundance: .
len: 11
v_gene: TRBV6-5
CDR3aa: ASTRQGGHEQY

abundance: .
len: 13
v_gene: TRBV4-3
CDR3aa: ASSQDPVRGQPQH

abundance: .
len: 10
v_gene: TRBV6-1
CDR3aa: ASSTRGYEQY

abundance: .
len: 13
v_gene: TRBV25-1
CDR3aa: ASSELGQGQYEQY

abundance: .
len: 12
v_gene: TRBV19
CDR3aa: ASRDRGGSDTQY

abundance: .
len: 11
v_gene: TRBV5-8
CDR3aa: ASSLGSQETQY

abundance: few
len: 12
v_gene: TRBV19
CDR3aa: ASLSAGNNEKLF

abundance: once
len: 11
v_gene: TRBV10-3
CDR3aa: AISGENQETQY

abundance: .
len: 11
v_gene: TRBV6-1
CDR3aa: ASSPTSRETQY

abundance: .
len: 12
v_gene: TRBV6-6
CDR3aa: ASSPGLVGETQY

abundance: .
len: 11
v_gene: TRBV19
CDR3aa: ASSRGGYYEQY

abundance: .
len: 13
v_gene: TRBV5-1
CDR3aa: ASSLDGSSNQPQH

abundance: .
len: 13
v_gene: TRBV1
CDR3aa: TSSQTGTGHNEQF

abundance: .
len: 10
v_gene: TRBV7-2
CDR3aa: ASSLGSLGQY

abundance: few
len: 13
v_gene: TRBV5-4
CDR3aa: ASSSKGQLNEKLF

abundance: once
len: 12
v_gene: TRBV5-5
CDR3aa: ASSLGPANQPQH

abundance: .
len: 14
v_gene: TRBV6-1
CDR3aa: ASSELGGLSTDTQY

abundance: .
len: 8
v_gene: TRBV20-1
CDR3aa: SARTDTQY

abundance: .
len: 11
v_gene: TRBV2
CDR3aa: ASSGETGDGYT

abundance: .
len: 13
v_gene: TRBV6-5
CDR3aa: ASSYGAGGLGEQF

abundance: .
len: 11
v_gene: TRBV28
CDR3aa: ATLSQGAHGYT

abundance: .
len: 13
v_gene: TRBV19
CDR3aa: ASSTGLAGGNEQF